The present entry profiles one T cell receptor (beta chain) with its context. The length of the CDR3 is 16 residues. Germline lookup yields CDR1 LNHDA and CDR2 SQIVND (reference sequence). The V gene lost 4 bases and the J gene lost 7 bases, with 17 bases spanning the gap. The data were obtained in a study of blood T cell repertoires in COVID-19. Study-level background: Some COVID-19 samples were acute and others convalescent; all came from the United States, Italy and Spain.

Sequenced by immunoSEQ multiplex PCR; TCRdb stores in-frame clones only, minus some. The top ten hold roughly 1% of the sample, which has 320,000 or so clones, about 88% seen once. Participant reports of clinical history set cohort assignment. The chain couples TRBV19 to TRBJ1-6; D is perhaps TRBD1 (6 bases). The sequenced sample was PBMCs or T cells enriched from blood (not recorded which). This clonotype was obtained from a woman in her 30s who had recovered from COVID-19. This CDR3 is CASSTLLTGRNSPLHF. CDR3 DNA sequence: TGTGCCAGTAGTACCTTGCTGACAGGAAGGAATTCACCCCTCCACTTT.